This entry is about one TCR beta chain. This clonotype was counted only a few times. Its antigen is not yet known. No base quality values were provided; no much bigger clone lies one nucleotide off. For sequencing, an Illumina NovaSeq 6000 was employed. Using 5'RACE with constant-segment primers, TCRalpha and TCRbeta cDNA libraries were constructed, with sample barcodes and unique molecular identifiers added in the process. Trizol reagent was used to extract RNA from every sample. Libraries were amplified in two PCR steps, with a second sample barcode and Illumina TruSeq adapters added in the second step. The libraries were sequenced on an Illumina NovaSeq using 2 x 150 bp paired-end reads. Turning to the authors' computational methods: With migec v1.2.7, reads were demultiplexed and then collapsed into UMI-guided consensus sequences. Using mixcr v2.1.11, the UMI consensuses were aligned to TRA and TRB V and J templates and assembled into clonotypes. Expanded or contracted clonotypes were those called significant by both edgeR and NoisET, with noise models trained on biological replicates. For edgeR calls, a false discovery rate-adjusted p below 0.01 and a log2 fold-change threshold of 1 were applied. PCA with hierarchical clustering of max-normalized trajectories of the 1000 most abundant clonotypes was used as exploratory dynamics analysis. Each responding clone was given a CD4 or CD8 phenotype based on the CD4+ and CD8+ repertoires, which had been sequenced separately. Starting from the raw public reads, TCRdb applied fastp trimming at Q25, assembled clones with MiXCR and retained in-frame beta chains. Entries that share a CDR3 protein sequence are merged under the most common genes and DNA. Here the V and J calls rest on TCRdb's processing, not on the authors' analysis. Within this sample are 200,000 or so distinct CDR3 sequences, with about 9.2% of them counted one time only. Approximately 3.3% of the sample is held by the ten biggest clonotypes.

V is shortened by 10 bases, J by 7 bases, and the region joining them spans 19 bases. Per the germline V gene, SNHLY is the CDR1 and FYNNEI is the CDR2. Including cysteine and phenylalanine, the CDR3 has 13 amino acids. Just the 39-base CDR3 DNA is kept, in frame starting at base 1. These data originate in a study of T-cell memory formation after mild COVID-19 (dated by TCRdb to the early 2020s). Concerning the study at large: Most TCR sequence clusters were specific to one of the two donors. The cohort comprised two young, previously healthy adult volunteers, one female and one male. In two donors, T-cell clones that expanded and contracted after mild COVID-19 were followed by sequencing TCRalpha and TCRbeta repertoires longitudinally. The paper as a whole reports these results and caveats: Clones contracting from day 15 to 85 had balanced CD4/CD8 phenotypes, while a second wave expanding from day 15 to 37 was biased towards CD4+. Only a couple of mild cases were covered in the study, and larger cohorts including severe cases with pre-infection samples were considered necessary. Contracting CD4+ clones were found mainly in CM and EM memory subsets, while CD8+ clones were enriched in EMRA. Some responding clones were detected in pre-infection memory, which suggested that pre-existing cross-reactive memory T cells had joined the SARS-CoV-2 response. The second-wave clones that peaked on day 37 were not confirmed to be SARS-CoV-2 specific.

PBMCs were isolated by Ficoll-Paque density gradient centrifugation. The sequence was collected from a man aged 18 to 30 who had mild COVID-19 (a few samples of this study predate the infection). The sample titles of this study are shuffled in the database, so cell type and time point are left out; the donor was told from shared clones. The V and J segments used are TRBV2 and TRBJ1-2, with a tentative D gene TRBD1 over 5 matching bases. Sequencing input: PBMCs or a T cell subset sorted from them (not recorded which). The DNA sequence is given as TGTGCCACCGGTTTGAACCTGGGGGGTGGCTACACCTTC. This translates into CATGLNLGGGYTF.